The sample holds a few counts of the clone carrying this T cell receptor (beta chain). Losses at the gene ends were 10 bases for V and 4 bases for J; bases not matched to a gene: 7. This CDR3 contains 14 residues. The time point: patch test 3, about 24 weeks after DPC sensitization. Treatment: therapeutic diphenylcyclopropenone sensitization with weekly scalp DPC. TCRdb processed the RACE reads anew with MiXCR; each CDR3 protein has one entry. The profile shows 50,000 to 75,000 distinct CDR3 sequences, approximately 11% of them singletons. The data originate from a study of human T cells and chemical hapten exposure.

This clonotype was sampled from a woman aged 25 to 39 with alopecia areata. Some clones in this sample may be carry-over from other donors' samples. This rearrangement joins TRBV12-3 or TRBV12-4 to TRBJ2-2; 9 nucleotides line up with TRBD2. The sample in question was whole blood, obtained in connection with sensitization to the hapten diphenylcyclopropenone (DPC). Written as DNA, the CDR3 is TGTGCCACCGCGAAAGCGGGGGGCACCGGGGAGCTGTTTTTT. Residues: CATAKAGGTGELFF.